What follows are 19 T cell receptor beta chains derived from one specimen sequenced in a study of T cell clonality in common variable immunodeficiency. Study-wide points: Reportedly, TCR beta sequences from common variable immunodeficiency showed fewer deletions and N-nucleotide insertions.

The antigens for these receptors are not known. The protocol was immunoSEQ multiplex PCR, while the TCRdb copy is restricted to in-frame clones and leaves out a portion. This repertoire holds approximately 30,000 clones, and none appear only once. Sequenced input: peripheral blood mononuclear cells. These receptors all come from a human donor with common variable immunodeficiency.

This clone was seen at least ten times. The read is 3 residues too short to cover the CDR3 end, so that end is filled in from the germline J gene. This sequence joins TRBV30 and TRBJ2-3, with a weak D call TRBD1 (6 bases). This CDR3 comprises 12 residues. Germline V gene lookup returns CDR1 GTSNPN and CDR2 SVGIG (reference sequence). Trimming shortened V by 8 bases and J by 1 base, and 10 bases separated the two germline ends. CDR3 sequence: CAGTGRTDTQYF. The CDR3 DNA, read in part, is TGTGCCGGAACAGGGCGCACAGATACG.

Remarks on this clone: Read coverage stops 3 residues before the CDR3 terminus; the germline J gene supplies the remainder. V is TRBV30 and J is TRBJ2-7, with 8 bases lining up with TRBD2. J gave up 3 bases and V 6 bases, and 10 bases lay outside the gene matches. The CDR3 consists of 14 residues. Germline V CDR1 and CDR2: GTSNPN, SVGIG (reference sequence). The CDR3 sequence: CACTGGGGFYEQYF. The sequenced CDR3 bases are TGTGCCTGCACCGGGGGCGGGGGGTTCTACGAG.

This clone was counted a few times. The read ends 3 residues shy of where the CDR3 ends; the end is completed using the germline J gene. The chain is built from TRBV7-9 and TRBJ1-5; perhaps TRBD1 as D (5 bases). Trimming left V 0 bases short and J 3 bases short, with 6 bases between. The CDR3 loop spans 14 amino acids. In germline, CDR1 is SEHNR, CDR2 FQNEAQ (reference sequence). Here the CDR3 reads CASSLAGDNQPQHF. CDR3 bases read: TGTGCCAGCAGCTTAGCAGGGGACAATCAGCCC.

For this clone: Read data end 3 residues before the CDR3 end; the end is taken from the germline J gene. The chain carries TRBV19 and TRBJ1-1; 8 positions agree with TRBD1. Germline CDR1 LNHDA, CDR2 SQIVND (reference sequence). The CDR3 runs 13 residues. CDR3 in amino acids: CASHDRGSVNAFF. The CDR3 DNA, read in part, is TGTGCCAGTCACGACAGGGGCTCTGTGAAC. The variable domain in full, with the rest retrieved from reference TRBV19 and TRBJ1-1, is DGGITQSPKYLFRKEGQNVTLSCEQNLNHDAMYWYRQDPGQGLRLIYYSQIVNDFQKGDIAEGYSVSREKKESFPLTVTSAQKNPTAFYLCASHDRGSVNAFFGQGTRLTVV.

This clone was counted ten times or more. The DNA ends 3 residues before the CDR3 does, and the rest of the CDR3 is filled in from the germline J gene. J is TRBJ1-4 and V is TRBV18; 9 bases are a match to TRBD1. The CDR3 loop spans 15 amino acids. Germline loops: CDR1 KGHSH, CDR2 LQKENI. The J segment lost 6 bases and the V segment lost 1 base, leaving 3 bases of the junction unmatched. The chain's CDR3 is CASSPLGQGDEKLFF. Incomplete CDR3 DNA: TGTGCCAGCTCACCACTGGGACAGGGAGATGAAAAA.

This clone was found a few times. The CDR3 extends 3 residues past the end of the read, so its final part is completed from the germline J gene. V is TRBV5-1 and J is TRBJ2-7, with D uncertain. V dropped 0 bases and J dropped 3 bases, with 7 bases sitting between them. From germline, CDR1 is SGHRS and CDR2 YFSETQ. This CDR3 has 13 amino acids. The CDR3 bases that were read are TGCGCCAGCAGCTTGGTAGGGTACTACGAG. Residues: CASSLVGYYE. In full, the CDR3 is CASSLVGYYEQYF.

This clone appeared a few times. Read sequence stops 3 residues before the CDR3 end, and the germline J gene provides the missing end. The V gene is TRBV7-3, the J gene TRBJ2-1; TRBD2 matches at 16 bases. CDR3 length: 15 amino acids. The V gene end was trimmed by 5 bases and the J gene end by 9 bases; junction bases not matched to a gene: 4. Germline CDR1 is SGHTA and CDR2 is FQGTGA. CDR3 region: CASSTGLAGGPEQFF. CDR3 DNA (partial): TGTGCCAGCAGCACGGGACTAGCGGGGGGGCCTGAG.

The DNA read from the CDR3 is TGTGCCAGCAGCCCAGGACAGGGCTACGCTGAA. Protein sequence: CASSPGQGYAE. The full CDR3 protein reads CASSPGQGYAEAFF. The chain has TRBV7-2 and TRBJ1-1; 8 bases are a match to TRBD1. The read falls 3 residues short of the CDR3 end, and the missing part is taken from the germline J gene. CDR3 length equals 14 residues. Germline CDR1 and CDR2: SGHTA and FQGNSA. The V segment lost 5 bases and the J segment 6 bases; nucleotides outside the gene matches: 8.

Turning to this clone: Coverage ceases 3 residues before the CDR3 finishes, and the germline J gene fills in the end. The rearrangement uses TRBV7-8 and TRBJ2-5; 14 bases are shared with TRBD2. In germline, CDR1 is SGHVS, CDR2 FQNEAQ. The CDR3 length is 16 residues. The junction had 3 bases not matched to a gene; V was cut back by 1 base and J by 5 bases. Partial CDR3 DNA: TGTGCCAGCAGCTTAGGCAGGACTAGCGGGGGGGAGACC. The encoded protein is CASSLGRTSGGET. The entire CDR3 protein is CASSLGRTSGGETQYF.

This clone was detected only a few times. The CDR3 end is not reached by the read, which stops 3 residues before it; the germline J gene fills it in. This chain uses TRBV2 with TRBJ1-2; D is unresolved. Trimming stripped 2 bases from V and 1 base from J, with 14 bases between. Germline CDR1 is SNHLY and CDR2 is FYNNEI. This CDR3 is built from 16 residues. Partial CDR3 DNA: TGTGCCAGCAGTGAAAATCCGCAGGTACTTAACTATGGC. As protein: CASSENPQVLNYG. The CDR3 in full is CASSENPQVLNYGYTF.

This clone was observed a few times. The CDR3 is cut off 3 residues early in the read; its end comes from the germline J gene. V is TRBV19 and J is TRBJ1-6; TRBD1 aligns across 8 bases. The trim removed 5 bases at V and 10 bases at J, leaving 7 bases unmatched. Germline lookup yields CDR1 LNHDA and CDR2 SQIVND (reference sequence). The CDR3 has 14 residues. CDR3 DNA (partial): TGTGCCAGTAGTCCCGACAGGGGAGGCTCACCC. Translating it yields CASSPDRGGSP. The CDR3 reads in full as CASSPDRGGSPLHF.

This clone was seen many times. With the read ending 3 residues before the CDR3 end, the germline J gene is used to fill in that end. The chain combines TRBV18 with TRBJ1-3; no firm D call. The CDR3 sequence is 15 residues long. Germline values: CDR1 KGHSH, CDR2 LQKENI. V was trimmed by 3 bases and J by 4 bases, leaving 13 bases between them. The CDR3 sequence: CASSPRPSGGNTIYF. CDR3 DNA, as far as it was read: TGTGCCAGCTCACCTAGGCCATCGGGGGGAAACACC.

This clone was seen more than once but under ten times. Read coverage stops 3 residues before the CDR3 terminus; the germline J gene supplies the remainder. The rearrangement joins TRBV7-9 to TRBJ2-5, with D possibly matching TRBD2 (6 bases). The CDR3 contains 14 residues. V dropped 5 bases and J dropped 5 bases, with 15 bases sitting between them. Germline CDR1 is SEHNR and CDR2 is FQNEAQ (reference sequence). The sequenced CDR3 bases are TGTGCCAGCAGCCCGGGGACGGGGGTGGAGACC. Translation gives CASSPGTGVET. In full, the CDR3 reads CASSPGTGVETQYF.

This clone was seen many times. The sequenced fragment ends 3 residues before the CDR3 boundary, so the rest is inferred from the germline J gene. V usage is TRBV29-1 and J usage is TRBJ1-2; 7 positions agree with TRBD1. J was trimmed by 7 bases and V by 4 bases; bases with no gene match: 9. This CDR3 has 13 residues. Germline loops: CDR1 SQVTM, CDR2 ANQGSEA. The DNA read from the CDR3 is TGCAGCGTTGCCCATATGACAGGGTTTGGC. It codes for CSVAHMTGFG. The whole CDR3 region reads CSVAHMTGFGYTF. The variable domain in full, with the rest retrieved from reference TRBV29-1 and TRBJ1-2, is SAVISQKPSRDICQRGTSLTIQCQVDSQVTMMFWYRQQPGQSLTLIATANQGSEATYESGFVIDKFPISRPNLTFSTLTVSNMSPEDSSIYLCSVAHMTGFGYTFGSGTRLTVV.

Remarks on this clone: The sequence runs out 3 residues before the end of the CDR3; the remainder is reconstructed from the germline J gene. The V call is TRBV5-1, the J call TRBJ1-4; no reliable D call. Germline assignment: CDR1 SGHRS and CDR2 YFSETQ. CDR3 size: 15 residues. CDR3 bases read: TGCGCCAGCAGCTTGGTCTTGAGCCGCGTCGGGGAA. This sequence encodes CASSLVLSRVGE. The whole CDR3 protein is CASSLVLSRVGELFF.

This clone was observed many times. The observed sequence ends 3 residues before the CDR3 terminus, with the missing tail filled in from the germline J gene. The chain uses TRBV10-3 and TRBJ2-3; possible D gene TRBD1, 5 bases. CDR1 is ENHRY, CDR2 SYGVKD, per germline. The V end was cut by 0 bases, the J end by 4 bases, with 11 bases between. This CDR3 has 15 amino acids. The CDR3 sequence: CAISESGQGPDTQYF. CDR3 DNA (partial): TGTGCCATCAGTGAGTCAGGGCAGGGCCCAGATACG.

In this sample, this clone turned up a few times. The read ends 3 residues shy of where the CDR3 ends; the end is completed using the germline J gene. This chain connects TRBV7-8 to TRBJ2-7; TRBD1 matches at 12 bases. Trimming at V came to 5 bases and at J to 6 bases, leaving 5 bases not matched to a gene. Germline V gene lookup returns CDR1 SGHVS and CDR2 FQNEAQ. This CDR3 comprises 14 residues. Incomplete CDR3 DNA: TGTGCCAGCAGCGGGGGACAGGGGGCGGGCGAG. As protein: CASSGGQGAGE. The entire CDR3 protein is CASSGGQGAGEQYF.

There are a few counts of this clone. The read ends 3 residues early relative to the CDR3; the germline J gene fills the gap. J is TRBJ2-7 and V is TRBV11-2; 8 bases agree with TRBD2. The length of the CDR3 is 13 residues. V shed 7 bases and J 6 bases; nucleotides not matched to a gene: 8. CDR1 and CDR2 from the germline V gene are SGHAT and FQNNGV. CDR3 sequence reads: CASTGGPRSEQYF. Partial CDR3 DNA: TGTGCCAGCACGGGGGGGCCCCGAAGCGAG.

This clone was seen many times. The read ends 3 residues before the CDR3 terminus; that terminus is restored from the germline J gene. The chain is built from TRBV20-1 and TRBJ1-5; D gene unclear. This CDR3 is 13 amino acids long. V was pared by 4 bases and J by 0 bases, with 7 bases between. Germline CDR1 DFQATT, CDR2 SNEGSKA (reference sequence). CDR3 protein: CSAIGSSNQPQHF. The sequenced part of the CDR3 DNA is TGCAGTGCTATCGGGTCTAGCAATCAGCCC.